This entry lists 17 T cell receptor beta chains sequenced from one sample in a study of CD8 T cells in ankylosing spondylitis. One entry per CDR3 protein results from TCRdb running MiXCR on the 5' RACE reads. The sample includes 250,000 or so distinct CDR3 sequences, about 24% of them seen just once. Sequenced input: blood, either unsorted or a sorted T cell fraction (not recorded which). The receptors stem from a male donor with ankylosing spondylitis or in good health (not recorded which).

The genes are TRBV6-1 and TRBJ2-1; 15 positions match TRBD2. J was trimmed by 8 bases and V by 4 bases; bases with no gene match: 9. The CDR3 consists of 17 residues. The V gene's germline CDR1 is MNHNS and CDR2 SASEGT. CDR3 region: CASSVRGLAGGIDEQFF. CDR3 DNA: TGTGCCAGCAGTGTTCGCGGACTAGCGGGGGGGATAGATGAGCAGTTCTTC.

The table lists this clonotype with many counts. The rearrangement uses TRBV7-2 and TRBJ1-3, with 9 bases fitting TRBD1. V lost 8 bases and J lost 2; bases outside the gene matches: 4. Germline values: CDR1 SGHTA, CDR2 FQGNSA. The CDR3 covers 14 residues. The CDR3, as DNA: TGTGCCAGCCTGAGGGACAGGGCTGGAAACACCATATATTTT. Translated, it gives CASLRDRAGNTIYF.

This clonotype occurred a few times. CDR3 bases: TGCAGTGCGAGGGGGGGGAGTAGCTCCTACGAGCAGTACTTC. It encodes CSARGGSSSYEQYF. The genes are TRBV20-1 and TRBJ2-7; TRBD2 is a possible D gene (7 bases). Germline V gene lookup returns CDR1 DFQATT and CDR2 SNEGSKA (reference sequence). V dropped 6 bases and J dropped 0 bases, with 15 bases sitting between them. The CDR3 spans 14 residues.

The CDR3 bases are TGCAGTGCCAGGGCCTCCGCGGGGGGGCGAGATACGCAGTATTTT. It specifies CSARASAGGRDTQYF. This chain connects TRBV20-1 to TRBJ2-3; TRBD2 matches 9 bases. Germline lookup yields CDR1 DFQATT and CDR2 SNEGSKA (reference sequence). The CDR3 runs 15 residues. J lost 5 bases, V lost 6 bases, and 12 bases had no gene match.

This rearrangement joins TRBV28 to TRBJ2-1; the match to TRBD2 covers 9 bases. Germline-derived CDR1 and CDR2 are MDHEN and SYDVKM. The trim removed 5 bases at V and 5 bases at J, leaving 4 bases unmatched. The CDR3 consists of 14 residues. The CDR3 bases are TGTGCCAGCAGTAAACTAGCGGGTGACAATGAGCAGTTCTTC. Amino acids: CASSKLAGDNEQFF.

This clonotype was counted only a few times. The rearrangement links TRBV6-1 to TRBJ2-1; D gene uncertain. V was trimmed by 7 bases and J by 4 bases, leaving 14 bases between them. The CDR3 sequence is 14 residues long. The V gene's germline CDR1 is MNHNS and CDR2 SASEGT. CDR3 DNA: TGTGCCAGCAACCCGACTGGCGTGTACAATGAGCAGTTCTTC. Translating it yields CASNPTGVYNEQFF.

This clonotype has ten or more counts. This chain joins TRBV3-1 and TRBJ1-5; 8 nucleotides match TRBD1. CDR1 and CDR2 (germline): LGHDT, YNNKEL (reference sequence). This CDR3 comprises 14 residues. V was pared by 6 bases and J by 7 bases, with 8 bases of the junction left unmatched. The CDR3 bases are TGTGCCAGCAGTCGCGGACAGGGAGGACAGCCCCAGCATTTT. Its protein product is CASSRGQGGQPQHF.

This clonotype was seen more than once but under ten times. This chain joins TRBV20-1 and TRBJ2-3; D remains ambiguous. CDR3 length equals 14 residues. Germline V lookup: CDR1 DFQATT, CDR2 SNEGSKA (reference sequence). V was shortened by 0 bases and J by 0 bases, with 7 bases between the two germline ends. CDR3 region: CSARDDASTDTQYF. CDR3 in DNA: TGCAGTGCTAGAGATGACGCGAGCACAGATACGCAGTATTTT.

This clonotype was detected ten times or more. The chain joins TRBV9 to TRBJ2-7; D perhaps matches TRBD2 (5 bases). Trimming shortened V by 1 base and J by 0 bases, and 8 bases separated the two germline ends. This CDR3 has 14 amino acids. The germline V gene encodes CDR1 SGDLS and CDR2 YYNGEE. CDR3 region: CASSVRGSSYEQYF. CDR3 nucleotides: TGTGCCAGCAGCGTACGAGGGAGCTCCTACGAGCAGTACTTC.

The chain recombines TRBV20-1 with TRBJ2-3; TRBD2 is a possible D gene (6 bases). The length of the CDR3 is 16 residues. Germline CDR1 and CDR2: DFQATT and SNEGSKA (reference sequence). The V end lost 5 bases, the J end lost 0 bases, and 18 bases lay between the germline ends. The CDR3 sequence: CSAPFKRASSTDTQYF. The CDR3 bases are TGCAGTGCTCCCTTTAAGCGGGCCTCTAGCACAGATACGCAGTATTTT.

The J gene is TRBJ2-3, the V gene TRBV20-1; 8 bases align to TRBD1. Germline V gives CDR1 DFQATT, CDR2 SNEGSKA (reference sequence). This CDR3 contains 15 residues. The junction had 7 bases not matched to a gene; V was cut back by 3 bases and J by 2 bases. The CDR3 reads CSARPGQGFTDTQYF. The CDR3 DNA reads as TGCAGTGCTAGGCCCGGACAGGGTTTCACAGATACGCAGTATTTT.

The rearrangement links TRBV2 to TRBJ2-5, with D tentatively TRBD1 (6 bases). The germline V and J ends were trimmed by 4 bases and 5 bases, with 11 bases remaining between them. Looked up from germline, CDR1 is SNHLY and CDR2 is FYNNEI. The CDR3 loop spans 13 amino acids. The CDR3 DNA reads TGTGCCAGCAGTGGGGACAATCGGGAGACCCAGTACTTC. It translates to CASSGDNRETQYF.

Ten or more counts support this clonotype. The chain recombines TRBV28 with TRBJ2-3; TRBD2 is a possible D gene (5 bases). The CDR3 consists of 13 residues. V lost 5 bases and J lost 3, with 9 bases in between. Looked up from germline, CDR1 is MDHEN and CDR2 is SYDVKM. Here the CDR3 reads CASSVGETDTQYF. DNA of the CDR3: TGTGCCAGCAGTGTCGGGGAGACAGATACGCAGTATTTT.

The V and J genes are TRBV12-3 or TRBV12-4 and TRBJ2-3; D remains ambiguous. This CDR3 has 14 amino acids. Trimming pared 1 base from V and 6 bases from J, leaving 11 bases between. CDR3 region: CASSLDYPADTQYF. The CDR3 nucleotides are TGTGCCAGCAGTTTAGACTACCCTGCCGATACGCAGTATTTT.

The rearrangement uses TRBV7-2 and TRBJ1-2; the D is unclear. The CDR3 contains 13 residues. Per germline, CDR1 SGHTA and CDR2 FQGNSA. V was trimmed by 5 bases and J by 4 bases, leaving 11 bases between them. CDR3 nucleotides: TGTGCCAGCAGCCGACCCCCTGGCTATGGCTACACCTTC. Protein: CASSRPPGYGYTF.

The sample holds many counts of this clonotype. The V call is TRBV12-3 or TRBV12-4, the J call TRBJ2-3; 8 positions match TRBD1. V was clipped by 1 base and J by 8 bases; unmatched bases: 5. This CDR3 spans 14 amino acids. The CDR3 region is CASSLGQGASTQYF. CDR3 nucleotide sequence: TGTGCCAGCAGTTTAGGGCAGGGGGCAAGTACGCAGTATTTT.

This clonotype occurred many times. This sequence joins TRBV12-3 or TRBV12-4 and TRBJ2-1; a possible D gene is TRBD2 (6 bases). V was clipped by 3 bases and J by 6 bases, with 15 bases between them. CDR3 length: 15 amino acids. The CDR3 region has the DNA TGTGCCAGCAGTTTGAGGACACTTAGCGGCAATGAGCAGTTCTTC. Amino acid sequence: CASSLRTLSGNEQFF.